A single sample is the source of the 20 T cell receptor beta chains below, sequenced in a study of cytomegalovirus exposure and HLA in healthy donors. Primers: 60 Vbeta forward and 13 Jbeta reverse. Here immunoSEQ multiplex PCR was the method, and the copy in TCRdb shows in-frame clones only, minus some. The table has 150,000 to 200,000 clones, approximately 80% seen once; the top ten hold 2.3%. Specimen: PBMCs. The origin of the receptors is a woman in her 50s in good health and CMV-seronegative.

For the CDR3, the DNA is TGTGCCAGCAGCTTATCACAGGGGGTGGGGACTGAAGCTTTCTTT. This encodes CASSLSQGVGTEAFF. J is TRBJ1-1 and V is TRBV7-8, with 8 bases matching TRBD1. The length of the CDR3 is 15 residues. J lost 5 bases, V lost 2 bases, and 7 bases had no gene match. The germline V gene encodes CDR1 SGHVS and CDR2 FQNEAQ.

This rearrangement joins TRBV29-1 to TRBJ2-7; D is ambiguous. There are 13 residues in the CDR3. V was shortened by 0 bases and J by 0 bases, with 6 bases between the two germline ends. Germline V lookup: CDR1 SQVTM, CDR2 ANQGSEA. As DNA, the CDR3 is TGCAGCGTTGAAGAGGGCAGCTCCTACGAGCAGTACTTC. Protein product: CSVEEGSSYEQYF.

The J gene is TRBJ2-3, the V gene TRBV29-1; perhaps TRBD1 as D (6 bases). Trimming stripped 6 bases from V and 4 bases from J, with 14 bases between. The CDR3 is 13 amino acids. Germline V gives CDR1 SQVTM, CDR2 ANQGSEA. This CDR3 is CSVAKQGPDTQYF. The DNA for the CDR3 is TGCAGCGTAGCTAAACAGGGACCAGATACGCAGTATTTT.

Concerning this clone: Other DNA variants within this sample encode the same CDR3. The rearrangement joins TRBV5-1 to TRBJ1-1; tentative D call: TRBD1 (5 bases). This CDR3 has 14 residues. Germline CDR1 reads SGHRS; CDR2 reads YFSETQ. Trimming stripped 0 bases from V and 5 bases from J, with 11 bases between. Written as DNA, the CDR3 is TGCGCCAGCAGCTTGGGGGGCGGGGGAACTGAAGCTTTCTTT. Residues: CASSLGGGGTEAFF.

The chain employs TRBV6-1 and TRBJ2-2; D is undetermined. Trimming took 7 bases from V and 4 from J, leaving 10 bases between them. Germline CDR1 is MNHNS and CDR2 is SASEGT. CDR3 size: 13 residues. CDR3 loop: CASIPGRTGELFF. Here the CDR3 DNA reads TGTGCCAGCATTCCGGGTCGCACCGGGGAGCTGTTTTTT.

J is TRBJ2-1 and V is TRBV5-1; TRBD2 matches 12 bases. V trimming: 5 bases; J trimming: 9 bases; junction bases outside the gene matches: 9. CDR3 length: 15 amino acids. Looked up from germline, CDR1 is SGHRS and CDR2 is YFSETQ. CDR3 bases: TGCGCCAGCAGTTCTCCGGGACTAGCGGGTACTGAGCAGTTCTTC. Its translation is CASSSPGLAGTEQFF.

The chain carries TRBV18 and TRBJ2-2, with D possibly being TRBD1 (5 bases). V gave up 2 bases and J gave up 3 bases, with 10 bases separating them. The CDR3 has 15 residues. Germline-derived CDR1 and CDR2 are KGHSH and LQKENI. CDR3: CASSPAGPYTGELFF. The DNA of the CDR3 is TGTGCCAGCTCACCAGCAGGGCCCTACACCGGGGAGCTGTTTTTT.

DNA for the CDR3: TGCGCCAGCAGCTTGGATCAGTATGGCTACACCTTC. The encoded protein is CASSLDQYGYTF. The chain recombines TRBV5-1 with TRBJ1-2; D remains unclear. Trimming removed 0 bases at V and 5 bases at J, with 5 bases between. The CDR3 has 12 amino acids. Per germline, CDR1 SGHRS and CDR2 YFSETQ.

The chain couples TRBV9 to TRBJ2-3; 7 nucleotides agree with TRBD2. Germline V gives CDR1 SGDLS, CDR2 YYNGEE. This CDR3 spans 16 amino acids. With V trimmed by 1 base and J by 4 bases, 9 bases remained unmatched. The CDR3 nucleotides are TGTGCCAGCAGCGTATCGGGCGGGAGCAGTGCAGATACGCAGTATTTT. Translated: CASSVSGGSSADTQYF.

The chain employs TRBV7-3 and TRBJ2-7; the match to TRBD2 covers 8 bases. The germline V gene encodes CDR1 SGHTA and CDR2 FQGTGA. Germline trimming cut 2 bases from V and 4 bases from J; bases unmatched to any gene: 7. The CDR3 sequence is 15 residues long. CDR3 bases: TGTGCCAGCAGCTTAGAGGGACTAGGAGCTTACGAGCAGTACTTC. It encodes CASSLEGLGAYEQYF.

DNA for the CDR3: TGTGCCAGCAGCTTAGGCGTAGGGAGTGACTATGGCTACACCTTC. It specifies CASSLGVGSDYGYTF. V is TRBV13 and J is TRBJ1-2; D ambiguous. The CDR3 length is 15 residues. Germline CDR1 reads PRHDT; CDR2 reads FYEKMQ (reference sequence). V was shortened by 0 bases and J by 3 bases, with 11 bases between the two germline ends.

CDR3 residues: CASRGPSYNEQFF. The CDR3 DNA is TGTGCCAGCAGGGGGCCCTCCTACAATGAGCAGTTCTTC. The genes are TRBV25-1 and TRBJ2-1; TRBD1 is a possible D gene (5 bases). Germline V gives CDR1 MGHDK, CDR2 SYGVNS. The length of the CDR3 is 13 residues. V lost 6 bases, J lost 0 bases, and 6 bases lay in between.

This chain links TRBV5-1 with TRBJ1-6, with D perhaps TRBD1 (5 bases). Germline V gene data show CDR1 as SGHRS and CDR2 as YFSETQ. This CDR3 has 14 amino acids. The V end lost 1 base, the J end lost 7 bases, and 9 bases lay between the germline ends. The CDR3 loop reads CASSLSGRNSPLHF. CDR3 nucleotides: TGCGCCAGCAGCTTGTCAGGGAGGAATTCACCCCTCCACTTT.

The chain has TRBV5-1 and TRBJ2-1; 7 nucleotides align to TRBD1. The CDR3 has 17 residues. The trim removed 4 bases at V and 5 bases at J, leaving 15 bases unmatched. The germline gives CDR1 SGHRS, CDR2 YFSETQ. The CDR3 sequence: CASSPYRQGPYDNEQFF. In DNA form, the CDR3 reads TGCGCCAGCAGCCCGTACCGACAGGGCCCCTATGACAATGAGCAGTTCTTC.

The V and J genes are TRBV27 and TRBJ2-1; D unresolved. V was trimmed by 3 bases and J by 4 bases, leaving 10 bases between them. The CDR3 length is 14 residues. Germline CDR1 MNHEY, CDR2 SMNVEV (reference sequence). This CDR3 reads CASSFQDGYNEQFF. CDR3 coding DNA: TGTGCCAGCAGTTTCCAAGACGGGTACAATGAGCAGTTCTTC.

This rearrangement joins TRBV6-5 to TRBJ2-1, with D perhaps matching TRBD2 (6 bases). The CDR3 is 14 amino acids. CDR1 and CDR2 (germline): MNHEY, SVGAGI. The V end lost 3 bases, the J end lost 6 bases, and 12 bases lay between the germline ends. Written as DNA, the CDR3 is TGTGCCAGCAGTTATAGGAGGGAAGGCAATGAGCAGTTCTTC. It yields the protein CASSYRREGNEQFF.

The gene calls are TRBV13 and TRBJ2-3; a possible D gene is TRBD1 (6 bases). Germline CDR1 and CDR2: PRHDT and FYEKMQ (reference sequence). The CDR3 runs to 15 residues. The V end lost 7 bases, the J end lost 1 base, and 15 bases lay between the germline ends. The CDR3: CASTQQGGGTDTQYF. The CDR3 DNA sequence: TGTGCCAGCACTCAACAGGGTGGGGGCACAGATACGCAGTATTTT.

V is TRBV28 and J is TRBJ2-5, with 7 bases aligning to TRBD2. The J call may be in error: the DNA end matches TRBJ2-7 better. Germline values: CDR1 MDHEN, CDR2 SYDVKM. The CDR3 extends over 13 amino acids. The chain's CDR3 is CASKASGSYEQYF. CDR3 coding DNA: TGTGCCAGTAAGGCTAGCGGCTCCTACGAGCAGTACTTC.

The CDR3 DNA reads as TGTGCCAGCACCCAAGAGGCCTTCGGAGAGACCCAGTACTTC. Its protein is CASTQEAFGETQYF. The chain has TRBV11-2 and TRBJ2-5; unclear D gene. Looked up from germline, CDR1 is SGHAT and CDR2 is FQNNGV. V gave up 7 bases and J gave up 4 bases, with 16 bases separating them. This CDR3 comprises 14 residues.

This rearrangement joins TRBV6-6 to TRBJ1-4; D is uncertain. This CDR3 is built from 13 residues. The V end was cut by 6 bases, the J end by 3 bases, with 8 bases between. Germline CDR1 and CDR2: MNHNY and SVGAGI (reference sequence). CDR3: CASSRGANEKLFF. The CDR3 DNA follows: TGTGCCAGCAGCCGGGGAGCTAATGAAAAACTGTTTTTT.